The T cell receptor beta chain described here comes from a study of blood T cell repertoires in COVID-19. This CDR3 spans 16 amino acids. The trim removed 0 bases at V and 7 bases at J, leaving 9 bases unmatched. Germline V gives CDR1 SGHNT, CDR2 YYREEE (reference sequence). The repertoire was sequenced with immunoSEQ multiplex PCR; TCRdb's copy has only in-frame clones and lacks some. The sample records 120,000 or so clones, about 85% being singletons. The sample was peripheral blood. This receptor was obtained from an elderly woman with acute or convalescent COVID-19. The gene calls are TRBV5-4 and TRBJ2-1; 8 bases match TRBD2. DNA for the CDR3: TGTGCCAGCAGCTTGGCCAGGAGCGGGGGCTTGAATGAGCAGTTCTTC. This encodes CASSLARSGGLNEQFF.